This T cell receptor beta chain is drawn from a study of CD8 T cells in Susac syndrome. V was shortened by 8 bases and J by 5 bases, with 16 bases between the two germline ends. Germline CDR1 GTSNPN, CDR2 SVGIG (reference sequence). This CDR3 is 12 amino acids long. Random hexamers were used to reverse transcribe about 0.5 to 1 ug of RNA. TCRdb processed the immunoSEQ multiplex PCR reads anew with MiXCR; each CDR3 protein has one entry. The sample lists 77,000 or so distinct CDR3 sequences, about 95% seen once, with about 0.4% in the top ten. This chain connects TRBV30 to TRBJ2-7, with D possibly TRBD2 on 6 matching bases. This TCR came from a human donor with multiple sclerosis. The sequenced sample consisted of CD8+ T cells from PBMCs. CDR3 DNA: TGTGCCGTTGAGTCGGGGGAACACGAGCAGTACTTC. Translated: CAVESGEHEQYF. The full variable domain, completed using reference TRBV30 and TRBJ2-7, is SQTIHQWPATLVQPVGSPLSLECTVEGTSNPNLYWYRQAAGRGLQLLFYSVGIGQISSEVPQNLSASRPQDRQFILSSKKLLLSDSGFYLCAVESGEHEQYFGPGTRLTVT.